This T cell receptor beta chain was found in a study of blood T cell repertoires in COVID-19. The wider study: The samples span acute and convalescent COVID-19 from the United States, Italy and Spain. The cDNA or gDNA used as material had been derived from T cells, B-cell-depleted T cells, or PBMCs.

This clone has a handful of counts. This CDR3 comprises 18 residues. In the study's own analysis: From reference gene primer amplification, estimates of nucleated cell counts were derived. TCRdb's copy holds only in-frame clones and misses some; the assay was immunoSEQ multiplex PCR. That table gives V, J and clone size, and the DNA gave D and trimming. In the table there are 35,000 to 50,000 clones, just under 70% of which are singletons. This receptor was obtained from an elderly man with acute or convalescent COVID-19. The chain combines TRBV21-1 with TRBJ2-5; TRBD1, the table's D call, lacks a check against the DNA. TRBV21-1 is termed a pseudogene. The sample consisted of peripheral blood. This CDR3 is CASSKQVYRDRVLETQYF. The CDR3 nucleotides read TGTGCCAGCAGCAAACAGGTCTACCGGGACAGGGTGTTAGAGACCCAGTACTTC.